This TCR beta chain was sequenced in a study of vaccination effects on CD4 cells after COVID-19. Study observations and caveats: Long after vaccination, the clones induced by infection and by vaccine shrank markedly in size.

Of note for this clone: Its cognate antigen is unknown.

The assay was immunoSEQ multiplex PCR, and TCRdb's table has in-frame clones only and misses some. The sample holds under 80,000 clones, 76% seen once. Antigen-specific CD4+ T cells were expanded (with viral peptide pools) by the ViraFEST assay ahead of sequencing. When ten to eleven days of culture had elapsed, CD4+ T cells were isolated. Everyone in the study got two shots of either the BNT162b2 or mRNA-1273 vaccine. After around 2 million PBMC were placed in each well, they were cultured with approximately 10 IU/ml IL-2 and around 10 ug/ml peptides. The receptor comes from a human donor who received a COVID-19 vaccine. The source was CD4+ T cells from PBMCs cultured with HCoV-OC43 spike peptides, collected after COVID-19 vaccination. As to subset: HCoV-OC43 spike overlapping peptide pool stimulation.

Here the CDR3 DNA reads TGTGCCAGCAGTAGTAACTATGGCTACACCTTC. Translated: CASSSNYGYTF. J is TRBJ1-2 and V is TRBV28; D is uncertain. The CDR3 is 11 amino acids. V was trimmed by 5 bases and J by 1 base, leaving 2 bases between them. Germline loops: CDR1 MDHEN, CDR2 SYDVKM.